This entry is about one TCR beta chain. The entry originates in a study of CD8+CD57+ T cells in acquired aplastic anemia. Study context: Average DNA yield from sorted CD4+ and CD8+ cells was 3.2 ug.

This CDR3 contains 15 residues. V gave up 4 bases and J gave up 5 bases; unmatched junction bases: 10. Germline CDR1 reads LNHDA; CDR2 reads SQIVND (reference sequence). Genomic DNA acted as the template from which TCR beta VDJ combination and CDR3 sequence profiling were carried out. MiXCR, run by TCRdb on the reads, gives a single entry per CDR3 protein. The data contain 210,000 or so distinct CDR3 sequences, under 50% of them singletons. Patients who underwent sequencing had shown CD8+CD57+ cell expansion by flow cytometry. The sequenced sample consisted of sorted CD4+, CD8+, or CD8+CD57+ T cells (not recorded which) from PBMCs. The gene calls are TRBV19 and TRBJ2-5; 7 nucleotides line up with TRBD1. The receptor comes from a human donor with aplastic anemia. The CDR3, as DNA: TGTGCCAGTAGTAGAACCGGGACAGCAGAGGAGACCCAGTACTTC. This codes for CASSRTGTAEETQYF.